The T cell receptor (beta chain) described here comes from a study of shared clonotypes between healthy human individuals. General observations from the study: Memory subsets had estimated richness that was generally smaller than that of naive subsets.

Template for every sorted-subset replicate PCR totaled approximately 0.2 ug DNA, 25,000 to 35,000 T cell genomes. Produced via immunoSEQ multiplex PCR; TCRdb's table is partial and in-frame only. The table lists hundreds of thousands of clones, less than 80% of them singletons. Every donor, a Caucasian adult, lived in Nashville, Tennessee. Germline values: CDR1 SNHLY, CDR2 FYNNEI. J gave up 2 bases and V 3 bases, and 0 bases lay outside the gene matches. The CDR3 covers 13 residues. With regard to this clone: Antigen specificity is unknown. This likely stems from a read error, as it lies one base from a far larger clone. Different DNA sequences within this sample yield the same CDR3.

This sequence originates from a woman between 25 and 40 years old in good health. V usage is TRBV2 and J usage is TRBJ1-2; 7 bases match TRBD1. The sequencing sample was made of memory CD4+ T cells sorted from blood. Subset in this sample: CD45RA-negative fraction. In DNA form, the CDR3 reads TGTGCCAGCAGTGACAGGGGGAACTATGGCTACACCTTC. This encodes CASSDRGNYGYTF.